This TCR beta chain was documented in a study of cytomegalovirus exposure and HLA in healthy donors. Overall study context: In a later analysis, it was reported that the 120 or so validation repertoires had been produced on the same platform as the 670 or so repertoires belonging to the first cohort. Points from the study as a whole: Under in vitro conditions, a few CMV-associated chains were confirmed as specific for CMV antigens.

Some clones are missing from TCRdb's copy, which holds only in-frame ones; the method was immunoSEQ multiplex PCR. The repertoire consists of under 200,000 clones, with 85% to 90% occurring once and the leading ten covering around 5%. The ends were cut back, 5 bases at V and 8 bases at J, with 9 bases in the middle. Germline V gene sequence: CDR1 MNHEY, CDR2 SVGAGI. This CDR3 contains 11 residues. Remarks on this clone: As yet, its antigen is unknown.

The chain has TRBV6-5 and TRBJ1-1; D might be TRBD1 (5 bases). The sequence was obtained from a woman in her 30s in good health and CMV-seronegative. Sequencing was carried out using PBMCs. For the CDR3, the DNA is TGTGCCAGCAGTCCTGGGGGGGAAGCTTTCTTT. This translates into CASSPGGEAFF.